This TCR beta chain came from a study of blood T cells in healthy people across ages. Study-level findings and limits: Older age coincided with a roughly linear decline in TCR beta diversity per million T cells. Across samples, TCR beta diversity tracked strongly with naive T cell percentage.

Next came a second PCR, run for about 6 to 12 cycles, which used a sample-barcoded 5' primer along with a J-beta primer mix. Every single cDNA molecule received a tag from a template-switch adaptor with 12 random nucleotides. MiXCR was run by TCRdb on the 5' RACE reads, yielding one entry per CDR3 protein. Of 790,000 or so distinct CDR3 sequences in the sample, around 50% are singletons; the top ten hold 25% to 30%. Germline V gene sequence: CDR1 KGHDR, CDR2 SFDVKD. There are 15 residues in the CDR3. Concerning this clonotype: Its antigen is unknown. Germline and junction disagree at one end, which may indicate a read error.

Drawing of peripheral blood yielded roughly 10 milliliters from each donor. Specimen: blood. This clonotype was sampled from a man aged 35 to 55 in good health. The J gene is TRBJ2-3, the V gene TRBV24-1; possibly TRBD1 for D (5 bases). In DNA, the CDR3 is TGCGCCACCAGTGACCATGGACAAAGCACAGATACGCAGTATTTT. Encoded protein: CATSDHGQSTDTQYF.